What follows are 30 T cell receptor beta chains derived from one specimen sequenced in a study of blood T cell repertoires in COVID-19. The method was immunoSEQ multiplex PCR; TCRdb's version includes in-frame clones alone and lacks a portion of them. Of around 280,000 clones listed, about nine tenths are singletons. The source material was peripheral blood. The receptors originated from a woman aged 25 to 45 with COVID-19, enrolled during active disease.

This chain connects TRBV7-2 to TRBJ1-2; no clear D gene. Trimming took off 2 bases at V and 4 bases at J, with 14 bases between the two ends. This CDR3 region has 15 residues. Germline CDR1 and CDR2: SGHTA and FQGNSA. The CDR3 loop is CASSLRGSIFYGYTF. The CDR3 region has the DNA TGTGCCAGCAGCTTAAGAGGGAGTATATTCTATGGCTACACCTTC.

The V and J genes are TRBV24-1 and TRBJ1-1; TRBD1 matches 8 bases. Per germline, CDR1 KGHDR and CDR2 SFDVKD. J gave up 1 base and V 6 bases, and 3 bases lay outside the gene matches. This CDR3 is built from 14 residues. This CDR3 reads CATSSGGENTEAFF. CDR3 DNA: TGTGCCACCAGTTCAGGGGGCGAGAACACTGAAGCTTTCTTT.

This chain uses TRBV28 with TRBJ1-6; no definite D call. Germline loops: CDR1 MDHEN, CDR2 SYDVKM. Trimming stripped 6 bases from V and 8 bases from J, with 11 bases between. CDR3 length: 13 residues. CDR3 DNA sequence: TGTGCCAGCAGCCCTGTTCGTGATTCACCCCTCCACTTT. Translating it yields CASSPVRDSPLHF.

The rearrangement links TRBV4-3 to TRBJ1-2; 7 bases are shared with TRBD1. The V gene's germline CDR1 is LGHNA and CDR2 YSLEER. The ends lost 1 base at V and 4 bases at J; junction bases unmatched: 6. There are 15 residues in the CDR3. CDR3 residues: CASSQARGRGYGYTF. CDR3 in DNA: TGCGCCAGCAGCCAAGCGAGGGGGCGCGGCTATGGCTACACCTTC.

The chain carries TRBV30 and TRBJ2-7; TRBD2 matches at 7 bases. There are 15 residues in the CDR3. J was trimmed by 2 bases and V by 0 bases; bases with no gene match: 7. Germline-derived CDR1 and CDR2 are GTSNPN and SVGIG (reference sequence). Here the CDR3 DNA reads TGTGCCTGGAGTGTACAATCTAGCGGTGCCTACGAGCAGTACTTC. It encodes CAWSVQSSGAYEQYF.

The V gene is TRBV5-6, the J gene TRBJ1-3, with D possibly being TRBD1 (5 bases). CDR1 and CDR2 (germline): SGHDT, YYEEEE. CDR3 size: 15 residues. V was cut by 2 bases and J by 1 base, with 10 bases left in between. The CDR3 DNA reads TGTGCCAGCAGCTTCGGGACTGTATCTGGAAACACCATATATTTT. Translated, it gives CASSFGTVSGNTIYF.

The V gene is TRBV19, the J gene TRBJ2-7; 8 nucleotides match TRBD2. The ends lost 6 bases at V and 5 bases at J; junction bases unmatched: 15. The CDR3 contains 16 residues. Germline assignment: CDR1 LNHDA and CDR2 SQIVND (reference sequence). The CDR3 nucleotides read TGTGCCAGTAGCACGACCCGACCCAGCGGGAGACACGAGCAGTACTTC. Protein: CASSTTRPSGRHEQYF. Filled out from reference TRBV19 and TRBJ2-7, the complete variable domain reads DGGITQSPKYLFRKEGQNVTLSCEQNLNHDAMYWYRQDPGQGLRLIYYSQIVNDFQKGDIAEGYSVSREKKESFPLTVTSAQKNPTAFYLCASSTTRPSGRHEQYFGPGTRLTVT.

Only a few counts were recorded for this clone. The DNA for the CDR3 is TGTGCCAGCAGTTTGGACAGGGGGCGTACCGGGGAGCTGTTTTTT. It translates to CASSLDRGRTGELFF. The chain is built from TRBV27 and TRBJ2-2; 11 bases agree with TRBD1. Per the germline V gene, CDR1 is MNHEY and CDR2 is SMNVEV (reference sequence). Trimming at V came to 3 bases and at J to 5 bases, leaving 2 bases not matched to a gene. CDR3 size: 15 residues.

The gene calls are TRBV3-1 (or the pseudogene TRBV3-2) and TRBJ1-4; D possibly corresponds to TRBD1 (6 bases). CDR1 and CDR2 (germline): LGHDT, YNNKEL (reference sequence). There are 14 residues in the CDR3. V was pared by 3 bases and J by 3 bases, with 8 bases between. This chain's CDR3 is CASSQGAANEKLFF. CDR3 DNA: TGTGCCAGCAGCCAGGGGGCTGCTAATGAAAAACTGTTTTTT.

CDR3 nucleotides: TGTGCCAGCAAGTACCAGCTAGACACTGAAGCTTTCTTT. It encodes CASKYQLDTEAFF. J is TRBJ1-1 and V is TRBV2; D is unclear. CDR1 and CDR2 from the germline V gene are SNHLY and FYNNEI. This CDR3 has 13 amino acids. With 7 bases removed from V and 3 bases from J, the gap between germline ends came to 12 bases.

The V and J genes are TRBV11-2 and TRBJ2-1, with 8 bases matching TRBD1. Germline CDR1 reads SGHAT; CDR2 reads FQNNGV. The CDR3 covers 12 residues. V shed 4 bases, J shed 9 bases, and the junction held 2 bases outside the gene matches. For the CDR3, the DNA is TGTGCCAGCAGCTCGCAGGGGGCTGAGCAGTTCTTC. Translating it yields CASSSQGAEQFF.

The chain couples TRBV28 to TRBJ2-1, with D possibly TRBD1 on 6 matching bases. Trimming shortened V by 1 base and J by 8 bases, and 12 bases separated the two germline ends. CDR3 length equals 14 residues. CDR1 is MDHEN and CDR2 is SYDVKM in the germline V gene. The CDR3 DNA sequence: TGTGCCAGCAGTTTATCCCAGGGGTTTGATGAGCAGTTCTTC. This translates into CASSLSQGFDEQFF.

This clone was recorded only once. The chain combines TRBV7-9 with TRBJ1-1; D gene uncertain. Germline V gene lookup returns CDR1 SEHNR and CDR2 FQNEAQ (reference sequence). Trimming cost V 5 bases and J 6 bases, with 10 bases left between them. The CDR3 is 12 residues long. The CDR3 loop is CASSPYFAEAFF. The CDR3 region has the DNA TGTGCCAGCAGCCCCTACTTCGCTGAAGCTTTCTTT.

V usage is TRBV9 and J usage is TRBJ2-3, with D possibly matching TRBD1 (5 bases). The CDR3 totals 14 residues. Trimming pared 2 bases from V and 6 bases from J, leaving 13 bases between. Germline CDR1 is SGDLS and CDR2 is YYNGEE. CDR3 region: CASSVGLLGDTQYF. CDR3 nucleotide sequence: TGTGCCAGCAGCGTGGGGCTCCTCGGGGATACGCAGTATTTT.

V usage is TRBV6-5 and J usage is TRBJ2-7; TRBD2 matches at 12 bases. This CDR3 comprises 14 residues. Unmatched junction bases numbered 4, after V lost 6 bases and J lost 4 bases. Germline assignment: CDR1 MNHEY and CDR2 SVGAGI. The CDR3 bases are TGTGCCAGCAGGCTGACTAGCGGGAGATACGAGCAGTACTTC. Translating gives CASRLTSGRYEQYF.

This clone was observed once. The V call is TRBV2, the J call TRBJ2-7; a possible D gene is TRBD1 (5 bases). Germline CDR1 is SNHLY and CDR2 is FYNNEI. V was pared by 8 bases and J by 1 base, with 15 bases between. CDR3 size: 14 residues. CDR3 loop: CASRLGPLSYEQYF. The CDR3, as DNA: TGTGCCAGCCGACTGGGGCCCCTGTCCTACGAGCAGTACTTC.

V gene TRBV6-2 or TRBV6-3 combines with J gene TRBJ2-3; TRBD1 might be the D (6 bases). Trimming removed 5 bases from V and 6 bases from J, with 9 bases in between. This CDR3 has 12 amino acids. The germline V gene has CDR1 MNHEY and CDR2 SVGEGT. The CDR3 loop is CASSKRGDTQYF. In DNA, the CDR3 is TGTGCCAGCAGTAAGAGGGGGGATACGCAGTATTTT.

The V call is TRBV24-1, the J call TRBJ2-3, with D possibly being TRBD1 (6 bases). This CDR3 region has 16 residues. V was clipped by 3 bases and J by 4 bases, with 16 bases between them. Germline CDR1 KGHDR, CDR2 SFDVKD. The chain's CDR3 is CATSDRGTGSPDTQYF. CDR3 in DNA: TGTGCCACCAGTGATAGGGGGACCGGATCTCCAGATACGCAGTATTTT.

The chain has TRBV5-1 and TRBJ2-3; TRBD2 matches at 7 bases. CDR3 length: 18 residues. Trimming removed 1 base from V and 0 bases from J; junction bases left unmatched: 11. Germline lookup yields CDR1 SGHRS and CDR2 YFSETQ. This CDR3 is CASSLRVLAGPSTDTQYF. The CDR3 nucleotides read TGCGCCAGCAGCTTGCGCGTATTAGCGGGTCCGAGCACAGATACGCAGTATTTT.

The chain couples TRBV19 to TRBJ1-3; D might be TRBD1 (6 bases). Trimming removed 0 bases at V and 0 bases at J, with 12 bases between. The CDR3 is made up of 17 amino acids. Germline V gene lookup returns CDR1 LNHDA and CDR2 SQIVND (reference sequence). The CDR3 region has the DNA TGTGCCAGTAGTATAGATGGCATGGACAGCTCTGGAAACACCATATATTTT. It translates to CASSIDGMDSSGNTIYF.

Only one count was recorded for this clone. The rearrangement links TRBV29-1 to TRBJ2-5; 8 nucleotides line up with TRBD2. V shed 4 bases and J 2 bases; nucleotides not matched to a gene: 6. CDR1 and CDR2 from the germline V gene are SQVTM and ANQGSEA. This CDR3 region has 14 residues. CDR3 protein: CSVARTSGQETQYF. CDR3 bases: TGCAGCGTTGCGAGAACTAGCGGACAAGAGACCCAGTACTTC.

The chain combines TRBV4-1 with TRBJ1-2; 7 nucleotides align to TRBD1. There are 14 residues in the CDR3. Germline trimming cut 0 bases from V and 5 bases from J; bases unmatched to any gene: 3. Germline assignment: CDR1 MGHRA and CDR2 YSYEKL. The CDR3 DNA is TGCGCCAGCAGCCAAGAACCAGGGGGTTATGGCTACACCTTC. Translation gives CASSQEPGGYGYTF.

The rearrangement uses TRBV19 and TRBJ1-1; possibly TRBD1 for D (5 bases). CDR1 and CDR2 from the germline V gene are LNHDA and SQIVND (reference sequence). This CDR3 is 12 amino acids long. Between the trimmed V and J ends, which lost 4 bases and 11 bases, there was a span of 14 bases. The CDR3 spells CASSTARTTAFF. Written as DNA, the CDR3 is TGTGCCAGTAGTACAGCACGGACAACGGCTTTCTTT. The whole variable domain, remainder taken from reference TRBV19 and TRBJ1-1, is DGGITQSPKYLFRKEGQNVTLSCEQNLNHDAMYWYRQDPGQGLRLIYYSQIVNDFQKGDIAEGYSVSREKKESFPLTVTSAQKNPTAFYLCASSTARTTAFFGQGTRLTVV.

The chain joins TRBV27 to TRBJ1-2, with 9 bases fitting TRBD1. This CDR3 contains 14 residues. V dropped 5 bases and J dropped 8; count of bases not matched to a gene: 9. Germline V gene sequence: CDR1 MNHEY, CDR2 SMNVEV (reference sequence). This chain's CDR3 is CASSPFGTGRGYTF. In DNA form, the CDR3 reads TGTGCCAGCAGTCCATTTGGGACAGGGAGAGGCTACACCTTC.

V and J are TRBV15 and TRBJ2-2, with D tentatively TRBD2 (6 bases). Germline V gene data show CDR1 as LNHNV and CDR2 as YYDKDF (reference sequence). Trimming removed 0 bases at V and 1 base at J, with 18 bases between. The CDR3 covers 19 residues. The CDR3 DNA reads TGTGCCACCAGCAGAGATGCGGGACCTAGGACGTGGAACACCGGGGAGCTGTTTTTT. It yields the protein CATSRDAGPRTWNTGELFF.

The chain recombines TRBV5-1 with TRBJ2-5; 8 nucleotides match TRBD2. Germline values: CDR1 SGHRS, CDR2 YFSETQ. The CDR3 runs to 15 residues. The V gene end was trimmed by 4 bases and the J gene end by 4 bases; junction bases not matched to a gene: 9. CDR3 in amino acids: CASSPTSASRETQYF. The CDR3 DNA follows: TGCGCCAGCAGCCCGACTAGCGCCTCCAGAGAGACCCAGTACTTC.

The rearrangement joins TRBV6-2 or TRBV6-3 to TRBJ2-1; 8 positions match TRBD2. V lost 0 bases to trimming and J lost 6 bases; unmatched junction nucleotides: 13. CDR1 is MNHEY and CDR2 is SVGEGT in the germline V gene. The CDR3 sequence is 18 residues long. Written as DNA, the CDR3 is TGTGCCAGCAGTTACTCTCAGGGGACTAGACAAGGGGGCAATGAGCAGTTCTTC. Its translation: CASSYSQGTRQGGNEQFF.

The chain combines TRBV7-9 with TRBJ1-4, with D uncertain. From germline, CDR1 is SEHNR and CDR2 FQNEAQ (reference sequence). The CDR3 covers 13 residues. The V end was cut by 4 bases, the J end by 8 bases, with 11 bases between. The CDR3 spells CASSSTSQEKLFF. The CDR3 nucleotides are TGTGCCAGCAGCTCAACCAGTCAGGAAAAACTGTTTTTT.

CDR3 residues: CASKGGSLYNEQFF. The CDR3 DNA sequence: TGTGCCAGCAAAGGCGGGAGCCTCTACAATGAGCAGTTCTTC. This sequence joins TRBV4-2 and TRBJ2-1, with TRBD2 matching over 7 bases. The CDR3 consists of 14 residues. Germline CDR1 is LGHNA and CDR2 is YNFKEQ. V dropped 7 bases and J dropped 3; count of bases not matched to a gene: 6.

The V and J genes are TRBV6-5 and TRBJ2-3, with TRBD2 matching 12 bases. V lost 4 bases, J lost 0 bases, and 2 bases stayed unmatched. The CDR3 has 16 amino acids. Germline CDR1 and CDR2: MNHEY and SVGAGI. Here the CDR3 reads CASSFGTSGSTDTQYF. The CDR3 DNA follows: TGTGCCAGCAGTTTCGGGACTAGCGGGAGCACAGATACGCAGTATTTT.